The clone carrying this T cell receptor (beta chain) appeared a few times. This entry comes from a study of blood T cell repertoires in COVID-19. Across the whole study: Samples representing acute and convalescent COVID-19 were sourced from the United States, Italy and Spain. From T cells, B-cell-depleted T cells, or PBMCs came the material, which was cDNA or gDNA.

In the authors' workflow: The assay estimated nucleated cells by amplifying reference gene primers. Method: immunoSEQ multiplex PCR; TCRdb's copy keeps in-frame clones and lacks some. V and J calls and clone size are given by that table; D and trimming were obtained from the DNA. The sample lists around 20,000 clones; 90% were seen once. The V and J ends lost 4 bases and 9 bases, in that order; junction bases with no gene match: 19. The germline V gene encodes CDR1 SGHKS and CDR2 YYEKEE (reference sequence). The CDR3 extends over 18 amino acids. The chain joins TRBV5-5 to TRBJ1-6; 7 bases are shared with TRBD1. Sequencing was carried out using peripheral blood. The TCR comes from a man between 65 and 85 years old with acute or convalescent COVID-19. This chain's CDR3 is CASSPFLGVQGGGSPLHF. The CDR3, as DNA: TGTGCCAGCAGCCCCTTCCTTGGGGTCCAGGGGGGAGGTTCACCCCTCCACTTT.